These 10 T cell receptor beta chains were sequenced from one sample in a study of T cells in Graves' hyperthyroidism and ophthalmopathy. Amplification yielded TCR beta CDR3 regions, with RNA transcripts as the source. HTBI primers were the set used in a first-round RT-PCR of the TCR CDR3. TCRdb reprocessed the multiplex PCR reads with MiXCR, giving one entry per CDR3 protein. The sample includes a few hundred thousand distinct CDR3 sequences, 15% to 19% seen only once; the top ten take approximately 7%. The sample was blood. The receptors originated from a woman aged 25 to 45 with Graves' hyperthyroidism.

This clonotype was seen only a few times. CDR3 protein: CSARDREGNSPLHF. The DNA for the CDR3 is TGCAGTGCTAGAGACAGGGAGGGAAACTCACCCCTCCACTTT. The chain couples TRBV20-1 to TRBJ1-6, with D tentatively TRBD1 (5 bases). The CDR3 covers 14 residues. Looked up from germline, CDR1 is DFQATT and CDR2 is SNEGSKA (reference sequence). Trimming cost V 0 bases and J 10 bases, with 13 bases left between them.

A remark on this clonotype: A read error may be the cause here, since a much bigger clone is one base away. The rearrangement links TRBV7-9 to TRBJ2-7, with TRBD2 identical over 12 bases. CDR3 length: 16 residues. Germline loops: CDR1 SEHNR, CDR2 FQNEAQ (reference sequence). With V trimmed by 5 bases and J by 0 bases, 5 bases remained unmatched. The CDR3 sequence is CASSDRTSGTSYEQYF. The CDR3 DNA sequence: TGTGCCAGCAGCGACCGGACTAGCGGGACCTCCTACGAGCAGTACTTC.

The chain links TRBV27 to TRBJ1-5; a weak D match, TRBD1 (6 bases). Germline assignment: CDR1 MNHEY and CDR2 SMNVEV (reference sequence). Between the trimmed V and J ends, which lost 3 bases and 3 bases, there was a span of 15 bases. The CDR3 covers 16 residues. The CDR3 DNA reads TGTGCCAGCAGTTTTAGAGGGGGAGACGTCAATCAGCCCCAGCATTTT. It codes for CASSFRGGDVNQPQHF.

This chain links TRBV10-3 with TRBJ2-1, with TRBD2 identical over 9 bases. The V gene end was trimmed by 2 bases and the J gene end by 7 bases; junction bases not matched to a gene: 9. The CDR3 runs to 16 residues. The germline V gene encodes CDR1 ENHRY and CDR2 SYGVKD. The CDR3 spells CAISEPGLAGENEQFF. The CDR3 bases are TGTGCCATCAGTGAGCCCGGGTTAGCGGGGGAGAATGAGCAGTTCTTC.

This clonotype was counted only a few times. The V call is TRBV7-9, the J call TRBJ1-3; no firm D call. The germline V gene has CDR1 SEHNR and CDR2 FQNEAQ (reference sequence). V shed 7 bases and J shed 2 bases, with 3 bases lying between them. The CDR3 sequence is 11 residues long. CDR3 amino acids: CASTPGNTIYF. CDR3 coding DNA: TGTGCCAGCACCCCTGGAAACACCATATATTTT. Variable domain in full (rest from reference TRBV7-9 and TRBJ1-3): DTGVSQNPRHKITKRGQNVTFRCDPISEHNRLYWYRQTLGQGPEFLTYFQNEAQLEKSRLLSDRFSAERPKGSFSTLEIQRTEQGDSAMYLCASTPGNTIYFGEGSWLTVV.

This chain joins TRBV15 and TRBJ2-3; TRBD2 aligns across 7 bases. The CDR3 loop spans 17 amino acids. V trimming: 3 bases; J trimming: 2 bases; junction bases outside the gene matches: 11. Per the germline V gene, CDR1 is LNHNV and CDR2 is YYDKDF (reference sequence). This CDR3 is CATSSLQKRGATDTQYF. CDR3 DNA sequence: TGTGCCACCAGCAGCCTGCAGAAGCGGGGCGCCACAGATACGCAGTATTTT.

This clonotype was counted a few times. The chain links TRBV4-1 to TRBJ1-3; 7 nucleotides align to TRBD1. J lost 0 bases, V lost 1 base, and 6 bases had no gene match. The germline V gene has CDR1 MGHRA and CDR2 YSYEKL. The CDR3 consists of 17 residues. The CDR3 protein is CASSQGVQGSSGNTIYF. The CDR3 DNA sequence: TGCGCCAGCAGCCAAGGGGTACAGGGGTCCTCTGGAAACACCATATATTTT.

This clonotype was seen repeatedly, ten times or more. The chain is built from TRBV7-2 and TRBJ2-7; TRBD2 aligns across 8 bases. Losses at the gene ends were 1 base for V and 2 bases for J; bases not matched to a gene: 1. The V gene's germline CDR1 is SGHTA and CDR2 FQGNSA. The CDR3 covers 14 residues. In nucleotides, the CDR3 is TGTGCCAGCAGCTTAGAACTAGCGGCCTACGAGCAGTACTTC. It codes for CASSLELAAYEQYF. Full variable domain (outside the CDR3, taken from reference TRBV7-2 and TRBJ2-7): GAGVSQSPSNKVTEKGKDVELRCDPISGHTALYWYRQSLGQGLEFLIYFQGNSAPDKSGLPSDRFSAERTGGSVSTLTIQRTQQEDSAVYLCASSLELAAYEQYFGPGTRLTVT.

The V and J genes are TRBV24-1 and TRBJ2-7; TRBD2 matches at 9 bases. V lost 4 bases and J lost 6; bases outside the gene matches: 9. The CDR3 consists of 15 residues. Germline CDR1 reads KGHDR; CDR2 reads SFDVKD. CDR3 nucleotide sequence: TGTGCCACCAGTGACCCTATAGCGGGAGCTAGCGAGCAGTACTTC. This gives the protein CATSDPIAGASEQYF.

This clonotype was found many times. The genes are TRBV7-8 and TRBJ2-5; 11 bases match TRBD2. V was clipped by 1 base and J by 2 bases; unmatched bases: 3. Germline V gene lookup returns CDR1 SGHVS and CDR2 FQNEAQ. The CDR3 has 16 amino acids. Written as DNA, the CDR3 is TGTGCCAGCAGCTTAGTCGTAGCGGGAGGGCAAGAGACCCAGTACTTC. Translated, it gives CASSLVVAGGQETQYF. The complete variable domain, with remaining parts taken from reference TRBV7-8 and TRBJ2-5, reads GAGVSQSPRYKVAKRGQDVALRCDPISGHVSLFWYQQALGQGPEFLTYFQNEAQLDKSGLPSDRFFAERPEGSVSTLKIQRTQQEDSAVYLCASSLVVAGGQETQYFGPGTRLLVL.